The sequence of this T cell receptor beta chain was determined in a study of cytomegalovirus exposure and HLA in healthy donors. The V gene's germline CDR1 is SEHNR and CDR2 FQNEAQ (reference sequence). Trimming shortened V by 2 bases and J by 2 bases, and 13 bases separated the two germline ends. The CDR3 loop spans 16 amino acids. Primers: 60 Vbeta forward and 13 Jbeta reverse. Assay: immunoSEQ multiplex PCR; the TCRdb copy retains only in-frame clones and omits some. The sample holds about 65,000 clones. V and J are TRBV7-9 and TRBJ1-3; D remains unclear. This clonotype was obtained from a boy younger than 18 in good health and CMV-seronegative. Sequencing was carried out using PBMCs. The CDR3 nucleotides are TGTGCCAGCAGCTTATCAGCGGGCGGGGCTGGAAACACCATATATTTT. Its protein is CASSLSAGGAGNTIYF.